Shown below are 9 T cell receptor beta chains from a single sample sequenced in a study of spatial heterogeneity in lung cancer. Findings of the study overall: Counts of expanded intratumoral alpha and beta TCRs tracked tumor mutation counts.

TCRdb used MiXCR to reprocess the 5' RACE reads, holding one entry per CDR3 protein. Of 900 to 1,500 distinct CDR3 sequences listed, 25% to 40% were seen once; the top ten hold around 40%. Their antigens are not known. Regarding time point: sample taken at primary tumor resection. The sample consisted of lung tumor tissue, taken at surgery. The receptors originated from a male donor with early-stage non-small cell lung cancer.

Judged by abundance, this clonotype is medium-sized. This beta chain is an unintended read in a library built for alpha chains; its size means little. This rearrangement joins TRBV30 to TRBJ2-1; TRBD2 matches at 15 bases. The CDR3 length is 15 residues. V trimming: 2 bases; J trimming: 6 bases; junction bases outside the gene matches: 2. Germline-derived CDR1 and CDR2 are GTSNPN and SVGIG (reference sequence). The CDR3 spells CAWSRGLAGGNEQFF. For the CDR3, the DNA is TGTGCCTGGAGTAGGGGACTAGCGGGAGGCAATGAGCAGTTCTTC.

This clonotype was seen only a few times. The library was designed around alpha chains, so this beta chain is a stray read whose abundance carries little weight. The chain links TRBV4-2 to TRBJ2-7, with D possibly called TRBD1 or TRBD2 (5 bases each). CDR1 and CDR2 (germline): LGHNA, YNFKEQ. The CDR3 has 15 amino acids. Trimming pared 2 bases from V and 0 bases from J, leaving 11 bases between. The CDR3 DNA is TGTGCCAGCAGCCAACGGGACGGCAGCTCCTACGAGCAGTACTTC. Amino acid sequence: CASSQRDGSSYEQYF.

This clonotype ranks as large. This beta chain appears as a stray read in a library generated for alpha chains; its size is not informative. The rearrangement uses TRBV20-1 and TRBJ2-3; no clear D. V shed 3 bases and J shed 10 bases, with 11 bases lying between them. The CDR3 extends over 11 amino acids. From germline, CDR1 is DFQATT and CDR2 SNEGSKA (reference sequence). The CDR3 reads CSASEAMAQYF. For the CDR3, the DNA is TGCAGTGCTAGCGAAGCGATGGCGCAGTATTTT.

On this clonotype: As an off-target read in a library built for alpha chains, this beta chain has a frequency of little significance. This chain connects TRBV5-5 to TRBJ2-1; 7 positions agree with TRBD2. The length of the CDR3 is 15 residues. Germline V gene data show CDR1 as SGHKS and CDR2 as YYEKEE (reference sequence). V lost 4 bases, J lost 0 bases, and 4 bases stayed unmatched. Written as DNA, the CDR3 is TGTGCCAGCAGCCATCTAGCGGTCTCCTACAATGAGCAGTTCTTC. Its translation: CASSHLAVSYNEQFF. Looking up the rest from reference TRBV5-5 and TRBJ2-1 gives the full variable domain: DAGVTQSPTHLIKTRGQQVTLRCSPISGHKSVSWYQQVLGQGPQFIFQYYEKEERGRGNFPDRFSARQFPNYSSELNVNALLLGDSALYLCASSHLAVSYNEQFFGPGTRLTVL.

To note about this clonotype: Sequence at one end of the junction differs from germline and may be a read error. This beta chain is an off-target read within a library intended for alpha chains, so its frequency means little. The chain carries TRBV6-5 and TRBJ2-6; D perhaps matches TRBD1 (5 bases). CDR1 is MNHEY and CDR2 is SVGAGI in the germline V gene. This CDR3 comprises 13 residues. CDR3 loop: CASRVGGANVPTF. CDR3 DNA sequence: TGTGCCAGCCGGGTAGGTGGGGCCAACGTCCCGACTTTC.

This clonotype was observed a handful of times. This beta chain is a stray sequence in a library constructed for alpha chains; its clone size is not meaningful. V usage is TRBV7-6 and J usage is TRBJ2-7, with D perhaps matching TRBD2 (6 bases). The CDR3 is 13 residues long. Germline assignment: CDR1 SGHVS and CDR2 FNYEAQ. V dropped 4 bases and J dropped 5 bases, with 12 bases sitting between them. The chain's CDR3 is CASSWDFYNEQYF. In DNA form, the CDR3 reads TGTGCCAGCAGCTGGGACTTTTATAACGAGCAGTACTTC. The full variable domain, its missing parts supplied by reference TRBV7-6 and TRBJ2-7, is GAGVSQSPRYKVTKRGQDVALRCDPISGHVSLYWYRQALGQGPEFLTYFNYEAQQDKSGLPNDRFSAERPEGSISTLTIQRTEQRDSAMYRCASSWDFYNEQYFGPGTRLTVT.

As concerns this clonotype: This beta chain appears as a stray read in a library generated for alpha chains; its size is not informative. CDR3 DNA: TGTGCCAGCAGCCAAGGGGTGGGGGACACCTACGAGCAGTACTTC. As protein: CASSQGVGDTYEQYF. The chain carries TRBV4-2 and TRBJ2-7; D possibly corresponds to TRBD1 (6 bases). Trimming stripped 1 base from V and 2 bases from J, with 12 bases between. Germline-derived CDR1 and CDR2 are LGHNA and YNFKEQ. The CDR3 spans 15 residues.

Worth noting for this clonotype: This beta chain is an off-target read within a library intended for alpha chains, so its frequency means little. This chain joins TRBV20-1 and TRBJ2-3; TRBD2 matches at 11 bases. The CDR3 runs to 17 residues. V dropped 2 bases and J dropped 0; count of bases not matched to a gene: 7. Germline V gene sequence: CDR1 DFQATT, CDR2 SNEGSKA (reference sequence). DNA for the CDR3: TGCAGTGCTAGAAGCCCTAGCGGGAGGCCTAGCACAGATACGCAGTATTTT. It is translated as CSARSPSGRPSTDTQYF.

By sample fraction, this clonotype is large. This beta chain turned up in a library designed for alpha chains; as an off-target read, its abundance says little. Written as DNA, the CDR3 is TGTGCCAGCACCTCACCCGGGACAGCTTACGAGCAGTACTTC. Protein sequence: CASTSPGTAYEQYF. This chain uses TRBV6-2 or TRBV6-3 with TRBJ2-7; 7 bases map to TRBD1. J gave up 4 bases and V 7 bases, and 10 bases lay outside the gene matches. The CDR3 is made up of 14 amino acids. Looked up from germline, CDR1 is MNHEY and CDR2 is SVGEGT.